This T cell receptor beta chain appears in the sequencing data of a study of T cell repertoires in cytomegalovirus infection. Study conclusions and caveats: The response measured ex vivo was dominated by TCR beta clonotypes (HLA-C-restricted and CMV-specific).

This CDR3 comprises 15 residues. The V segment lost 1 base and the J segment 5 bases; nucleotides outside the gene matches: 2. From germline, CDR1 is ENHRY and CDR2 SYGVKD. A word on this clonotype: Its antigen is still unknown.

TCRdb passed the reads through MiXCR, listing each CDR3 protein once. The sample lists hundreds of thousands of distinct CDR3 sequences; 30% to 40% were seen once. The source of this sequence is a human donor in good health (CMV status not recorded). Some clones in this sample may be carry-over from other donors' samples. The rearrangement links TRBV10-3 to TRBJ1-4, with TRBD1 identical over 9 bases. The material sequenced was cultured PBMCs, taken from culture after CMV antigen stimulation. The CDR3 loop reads CAISEWTGENEKLFF. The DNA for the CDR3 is TGTGCCATCAGTGAGTGGACAGGGGAGAATGAAAAACTGTTTTTT.